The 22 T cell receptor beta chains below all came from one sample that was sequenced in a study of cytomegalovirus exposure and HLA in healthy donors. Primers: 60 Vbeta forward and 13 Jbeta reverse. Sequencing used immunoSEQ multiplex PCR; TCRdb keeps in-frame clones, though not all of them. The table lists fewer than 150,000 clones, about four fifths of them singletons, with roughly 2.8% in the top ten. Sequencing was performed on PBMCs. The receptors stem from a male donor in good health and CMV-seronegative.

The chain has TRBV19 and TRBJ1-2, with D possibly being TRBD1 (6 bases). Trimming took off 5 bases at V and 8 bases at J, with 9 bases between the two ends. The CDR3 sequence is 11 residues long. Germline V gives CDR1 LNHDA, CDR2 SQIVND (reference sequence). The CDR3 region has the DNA TGTGCCAGTAGTCACAGGGACGGCTACACCTTC. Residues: CASSHRDGYTF. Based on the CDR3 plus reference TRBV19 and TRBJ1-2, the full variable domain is DGGITQSPKYLFRKEGQNVTLSCEQNLNHDAMYWYRQDPGQGLRLIYYSQIVNDFQKGDIAEGYSVSREKKESFPLTVTSAQKNPTAFYLCASSHRDGYTFGSGTRLTVV.

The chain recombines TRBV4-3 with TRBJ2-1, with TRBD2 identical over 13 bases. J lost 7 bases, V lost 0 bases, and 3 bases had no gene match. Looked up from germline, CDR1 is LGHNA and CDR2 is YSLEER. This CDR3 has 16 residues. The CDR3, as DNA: TGCGCCAGCAGCCAAGACTTGGGACTAGCGGGGAATGAGCAGTTCTTC. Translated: CASSQDLGLAGNEQFF.

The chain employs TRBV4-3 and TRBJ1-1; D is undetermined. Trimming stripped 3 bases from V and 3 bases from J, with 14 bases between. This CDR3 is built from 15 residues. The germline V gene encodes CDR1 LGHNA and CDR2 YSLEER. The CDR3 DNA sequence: TGCGCCAGCAGCCAGATACCCGGCCAGGACACTGAAGCTTTCTTT. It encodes CASSQIPGQDTEAFF.

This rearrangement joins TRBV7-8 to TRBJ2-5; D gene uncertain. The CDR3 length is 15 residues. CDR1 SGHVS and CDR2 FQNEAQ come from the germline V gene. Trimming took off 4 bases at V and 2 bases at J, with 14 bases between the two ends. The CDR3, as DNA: TGTGCCAGCAGCTCCTCGGTGCTACTACAAGAGACCCAGTACTTC. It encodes CASSSSVLLQETQYF.

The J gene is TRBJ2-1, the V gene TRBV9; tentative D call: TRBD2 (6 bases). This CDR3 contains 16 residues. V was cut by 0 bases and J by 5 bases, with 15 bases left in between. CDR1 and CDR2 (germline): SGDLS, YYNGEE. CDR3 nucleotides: TGTGCCAGCAGCGTAGGGGGGGACTGGAAGAACAATGAGCAGTTCTTC. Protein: CASSVGGDWKNNEQFF.

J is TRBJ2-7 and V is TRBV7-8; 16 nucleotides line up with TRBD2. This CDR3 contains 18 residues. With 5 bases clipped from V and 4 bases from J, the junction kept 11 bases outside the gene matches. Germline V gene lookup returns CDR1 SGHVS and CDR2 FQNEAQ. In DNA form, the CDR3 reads TGTGCCAGCAGCCCAGGGACTAGCGGGGGGGCCCGGAGTTACGAGCAGTACTTC. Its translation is CASSPGTSGGARSYEQYF.

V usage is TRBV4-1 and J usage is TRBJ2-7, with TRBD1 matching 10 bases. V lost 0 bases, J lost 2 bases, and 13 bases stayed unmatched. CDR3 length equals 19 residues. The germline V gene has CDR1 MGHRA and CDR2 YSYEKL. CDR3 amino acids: CASSQEHGTGAPIPYEQYF. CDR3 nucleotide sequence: TGCGCCAGCAGCCAAGAACACGGGACAGGGGCCCCCATCCCCTACGAGCAGTACTTC.

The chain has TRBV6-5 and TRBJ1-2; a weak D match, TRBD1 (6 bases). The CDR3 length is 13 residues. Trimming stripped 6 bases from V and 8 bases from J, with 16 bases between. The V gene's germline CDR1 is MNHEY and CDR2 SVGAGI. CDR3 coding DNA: TGTGCCAGCAGACCAGGGGCGAGGGGCGGCTACACCTTC. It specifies CASRPGARGGYTF.

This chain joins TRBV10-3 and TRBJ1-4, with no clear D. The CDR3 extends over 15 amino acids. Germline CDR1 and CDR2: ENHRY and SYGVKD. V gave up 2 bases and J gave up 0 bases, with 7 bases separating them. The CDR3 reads CAISEGGATNEKLFF. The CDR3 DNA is TGTGCCATCAGTGAGGGCGGTGCAACTAATGAAAAACTGTTTTTT.

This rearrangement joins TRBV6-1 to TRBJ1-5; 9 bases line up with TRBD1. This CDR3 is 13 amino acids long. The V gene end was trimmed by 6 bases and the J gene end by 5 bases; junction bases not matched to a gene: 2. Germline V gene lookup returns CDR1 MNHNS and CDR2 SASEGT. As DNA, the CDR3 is TGTGCCAGCAGGAGACAGGGGGATCAGCCCCAGCATTTT. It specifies CASRRQGDQPQHF.

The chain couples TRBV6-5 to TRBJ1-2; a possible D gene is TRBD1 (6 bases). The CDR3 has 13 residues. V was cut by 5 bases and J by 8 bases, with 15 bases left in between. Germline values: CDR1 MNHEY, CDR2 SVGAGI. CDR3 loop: CASSVEQGMGYTF. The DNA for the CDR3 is TGTGCCAGCAGTGTCGAACAGGGTATGGGCTACACCTTC.

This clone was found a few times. CDR3 region: CASRESGPGGSYNEQFF. The CDR3 DNA is TGTGCCAGCAGGGAGAGCGGCCCGGGAGGATCCTACAATGAGCAGTTCTTC. The gene calls are TRBV2 and TRBJ2-1; 7 bases are a match to TRBD2. Looked up from germline, CDR1 is SNHLY and CDR2 is FYNNEI. CDR3 size: 17 residues. Unmatched junction bases numbered 12, after V lost 6 bases and J lost 1 base.

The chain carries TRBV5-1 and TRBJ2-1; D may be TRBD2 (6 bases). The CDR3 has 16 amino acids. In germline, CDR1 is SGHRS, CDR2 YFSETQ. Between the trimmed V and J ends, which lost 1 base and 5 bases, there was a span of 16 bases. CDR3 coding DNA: TGCGCCAGCAGCTTGTACCGGGAGATCGGGGACAATGAGCAGTTCTTC. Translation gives CASSLYREIGDNEQFF. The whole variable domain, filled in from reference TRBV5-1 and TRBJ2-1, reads KAGVTQTPRYLIKTRGQQVTLSCSPISGHRSVSWYQQTPGQGLQFLFEYFSETQRNKGNFPGRFSGRQFSNSRSEMNVSTLELGDSALYLCASSLYREIGDNEQFFGPGTRLTVL.

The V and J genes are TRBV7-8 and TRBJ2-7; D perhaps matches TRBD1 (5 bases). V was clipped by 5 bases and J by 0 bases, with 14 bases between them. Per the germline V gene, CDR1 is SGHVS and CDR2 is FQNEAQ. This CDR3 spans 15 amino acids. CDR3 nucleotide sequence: TGTGCCAGCAGCCCTGGGGCTCACCACTCCTACGAGCAGTACTTC. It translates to CASSPGAHHSYEQYF.

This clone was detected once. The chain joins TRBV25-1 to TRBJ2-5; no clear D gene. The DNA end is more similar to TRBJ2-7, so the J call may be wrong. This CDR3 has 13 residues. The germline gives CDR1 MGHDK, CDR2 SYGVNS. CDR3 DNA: TGTGCCAGCAGTGAAGTCACAGCCTACGAGCAGTACTTC. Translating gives CASSEVTAYEQYF.

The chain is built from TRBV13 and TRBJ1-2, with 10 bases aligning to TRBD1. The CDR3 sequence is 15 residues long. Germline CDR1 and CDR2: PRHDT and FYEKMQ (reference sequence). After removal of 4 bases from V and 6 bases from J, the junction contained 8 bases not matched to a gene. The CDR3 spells CASSWRDRGRDGYTF. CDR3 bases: TGTGCCAGCAGCTGGCGCGACAGGGGGCGGGATGGCTACACCTTC.

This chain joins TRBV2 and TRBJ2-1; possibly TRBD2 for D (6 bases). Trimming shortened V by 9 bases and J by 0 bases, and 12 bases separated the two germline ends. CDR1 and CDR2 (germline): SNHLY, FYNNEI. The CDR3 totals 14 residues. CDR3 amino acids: CASDETSSYNEQFF. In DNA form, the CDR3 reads TGTGCCAGTGACGAGACTAGCTCCTACAATGAGCAGTTCTTC.

CDR3 sequence: CASSPPTGKAFF. CDR3 coding DNA: TGTGCCAGCAGCCCCCCGACAGGGAAGGCTTTCTTT. The chain has TRBV7-9 and TRBJ1-1, with 7 nucleotides matching TRBD1. The CDR3 has 12 residues. V trimming: 5 bases; J trimming: 11 bases; junction bases outside the gene matches: 8. The germline V gene encodes CDR1 SEHNR and CDR2 FQNEAQ (reference sequence).

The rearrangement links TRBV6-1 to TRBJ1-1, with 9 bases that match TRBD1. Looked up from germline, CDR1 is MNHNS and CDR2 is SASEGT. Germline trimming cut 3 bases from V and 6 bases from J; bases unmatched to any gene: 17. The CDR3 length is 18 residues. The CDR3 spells CASSDAGTGFVGRSEAFF. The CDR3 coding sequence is TGTGCCAGCAGTGATGCCGGGACAGGGTTTGTGGGGCGGTCTGAAGCTTTCTTT.

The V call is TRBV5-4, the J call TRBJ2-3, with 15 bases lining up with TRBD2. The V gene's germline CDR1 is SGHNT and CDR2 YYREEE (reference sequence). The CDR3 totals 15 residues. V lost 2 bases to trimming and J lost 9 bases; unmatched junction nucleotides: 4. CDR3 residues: CASSLRTSGGGTQYF. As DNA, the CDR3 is TGTGCCAGCAGCTTAAGGACTAGCGGGGGGGGAACGCAGTATTTT.

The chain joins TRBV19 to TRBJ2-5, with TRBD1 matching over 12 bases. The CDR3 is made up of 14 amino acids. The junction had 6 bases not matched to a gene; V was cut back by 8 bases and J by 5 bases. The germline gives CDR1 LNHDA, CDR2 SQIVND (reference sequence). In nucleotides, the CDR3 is TGTGCCAGTGCCGGGACAGGGGGCTTGGAGACCCAGTACTTC. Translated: CASAGTGGLETQYF.

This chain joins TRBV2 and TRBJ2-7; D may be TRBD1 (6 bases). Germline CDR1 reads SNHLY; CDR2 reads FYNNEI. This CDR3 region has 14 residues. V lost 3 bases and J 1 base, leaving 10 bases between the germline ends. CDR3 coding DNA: TGTGCCAGCAGTGATGCAGGGGTATCCTACGAGCAGTACTTC. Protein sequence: CASSDAGVSYEQYF.